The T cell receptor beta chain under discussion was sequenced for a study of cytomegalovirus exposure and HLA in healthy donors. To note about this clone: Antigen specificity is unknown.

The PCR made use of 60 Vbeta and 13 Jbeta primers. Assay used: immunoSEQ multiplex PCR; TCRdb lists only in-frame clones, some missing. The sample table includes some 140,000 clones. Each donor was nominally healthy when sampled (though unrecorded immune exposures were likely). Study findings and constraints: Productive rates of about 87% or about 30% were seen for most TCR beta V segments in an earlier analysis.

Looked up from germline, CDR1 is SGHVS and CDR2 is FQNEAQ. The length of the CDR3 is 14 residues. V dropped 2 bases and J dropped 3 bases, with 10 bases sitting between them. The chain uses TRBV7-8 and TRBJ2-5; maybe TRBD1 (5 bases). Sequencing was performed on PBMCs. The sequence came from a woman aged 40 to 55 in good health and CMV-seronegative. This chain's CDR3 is CASSLTRREETQYF. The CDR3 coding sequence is TGTGCCAGCAGCTTAACGCGCAGGGAAGAGACCCAGTACTTC.